One T cell receptor beta chain is described in this entry. Original handling: Estimation of nucleated cell counts relied on the amplification of reference gene primers. Only in-frame clones appear in the TCRdb table, and some are missing; sequencing was by immunoSEQ multiplex PCR. That table is the source of V, J and clone size, and D and trimming were worked out from the DNA. The profile shows roughly 180,000 clones, approximately 85% of them singletons. The CDR3 has 16 residues. CDR1 is LNHDA, CDR2 SQIVND, per germline (reference sequence). The junction had 8 bases not matched to a gene; V was cut back by 3 bases and J by 2 bases. This sample is part of a study of blood T cell repertoires in COVID-19. About the research overall: Researchers got acute and convalescent COVID-19 samples from the United States, Italy and Spain. T cells, B-cell-depleted T cells, or PBMCs provided the cDNA or gDNA that served as material.

The sequencing input was peripheral blood. The genes are TRBV19 and TRBJ1-1; 8 bases align to TRBD1. This clonotype originated in a man aged 60-69 years who had recovered from COVID-19. As DNA, the CDR3 is TGTGCCAGTAGTATCCGGGGGACAGGAGGCAACACTGAAGCTTTCTTT. Translation: CASSIRGTGGNTEAFF.